These T cell receptor beta chains were read from a single sample in a study of graft-versus-host responses after intestinal transplantation. The table came from immunoSEQ multiplex PCR; TCRdb's copy has only in-frame clones and leaves some out. The sample records tens of thousands of clones, 83% being singletons. Source: PBMCs, taken 28 days after intestinal transplant. Source of these receptors: a human patient who received an intestinal transplant, so some T cells may come from the graft donor. The CDR3 runs from the conserved cysteine through the conserved F or W. Each record gives: clone size, J gene, CDR3 length, D gene, V gene, CDR3 protein, CDR3 DNA. D genes are given only for firm matches. A row's size may be missing; if present it is once, few, many or a size class.

NA | TRBJ2-7 | 13 | NA | TRBV25-1 | CASRASGTYEQYF | TGTGCCAGCAGGGCTTCCGGGACCTACGAGCAGTACTTC
NA | TRBJ2-3 | 15 | NA | TRBV7-6 | CASSLGGQSTDTQYF | TGTGCCAGCAGCTTAGGGGGGCAGAGCACAGATACGCAGTATTTT
NA | TRBJ2-5 | 14 | NA | TRBV28 | CASSPLTGGGTQYF | TGTGCCAGCAGTCCACTGACAGGCGGCGGGACCCAGTACTTC
NA | TRBJ1-2 | 14 | NA | TRBV27 | CASSPFDRTDGYTF | TGTGCCAGCAGTCCGTTCGACAGAACTGATGGCTACACCTTC
NA | TRBJ1-4 | 15 | TRBD1 | TRBV9 | CASGDSSATNEKLFF | TGTGCCAGCGGGGACAGTTCAGCAACTAATGAAAAACTGTTTTTT
few | TRBJ1-2 | 13 | TRBD1 | TRBV2 | CASSQQGNYGYTF | TGTGCCAGCAGTCAACAGGGGAACTATGGCTACACCTTC
NA | TRBJ2-5 | 15 | NA | TRBV9 | CASSFRGGLQETQYF | TGTGCCAGCAGCTTCAGGGGAGGACTTCAAGAGACCCAGTACTTC
once | TRBJ2-7 | 15 | TRBD1 | TRBV5-6 | CASSFPGQAHYEQYF | TGTGCCAGCAGCTTCCCGGGACAGGCACACTACGAGCAGTACTTC
NA | TRBJ1-2 | 15 | NA | TRBV6-5 | CASSYSTTPMTGYTF | TGTGCCAGCAGTTACTCGACAACCCCGATGACTGGCTACACCTTC
NA | TRBJ1-2 | 14 | NA | TRBV27 | CASSLYQGDYGYTF | TGTGCCAGCAGTTTATATCAGGGAGACTATGGCTACACCTTC
NA | TRBJ1-2 | 16 | NA | TRBV21-1 | CASSSSQPDSNYGYTF | TGTGCCAGCAGCTCATCCCAACCGGACAGTAACTATGGCTACACCTTC
few | TRBJ2-2 | 16 | TRBD2 | TRBV28 | CASSLLAGANTGELFF | TGTGCCAGCAGTTTACTAGCGGGAGCCAACACCGGGGAGCTGTTTTTT
once | TRBJ1-5 | 17 | NA | TRBV7-6 | CASSPTPGGFSNQPQHF | TGTGCCAGCAGCCCAACACCCGGGGGATTCAGCAATCAGCCCCAGCATTTT
NA | TRBJ1-6 | 16 | NA | TRBV9 | CASSADGGSYNSPLHF | TGTGCCAGCAGCGCCGACGGCGGCTCCTATAATTCACCCCTCCACTTT
NA | TRBJ1-3 | 15 | NA | TRBV11-2 | CASSLDRVSGNTIYF | TGTGCCAGCAGCTTAGACAGGGTCTCTGGAAACACCATATATTTT
NA | TRBJ2-1 | 22 | NA | TRBV9 | CASSPQNRDTLVLNIRGNEQFF | TGTGCCAGCAGTCCCCAAAACCGGGACACCCTAGTTCTCAATATAAGGGGCAATGAGCAGTTCTTC
NA | TRBJ2-6 | 19 | NA | TRBV6-7 | CASSGAVRYLQSRANVLTF | TGTGCCAGCAGTGGCGCAGTGCGTTATTTACAAAGTCGGGCCAACGTCCTGACTTTC
NA | TRBJ2-5 | 13 | TRBD2 | TRBV10-2 | CASSESTSGTQYF | TGCGCCAGCAGTGAGTCAACTAGCGGTACCCAGTACTTC
NA | TRBJ2-7 | 12 | NA | TRBV19 | CASSGRDQEQYF | TGTGCCAGTAGTGGCAGGGATCAAGAGCAGTACTTC
NA | TRBJ1-4 | 16 | NA | TRBV5-1 | CASSLALASTNEKLFF | TGCGCCAGCAGCTTGGCCTTAGCTTCAACTAATGAAAAACTGTTTTTT
NA | TRBJ1-2 | 12 | NA | TRBV10-3 | CAISDRGYGYTF | TGTGCCATCAGTGACAGGGGCTATGGCTACACCTTC
NA | TRBJ2-7 | 15 | TRBD1 | TRBV14 | CASSLLNRGSYEQYF | TGTGCCAGCAGCCTCCTAAACAGGGGGTCGTACGAGCAGTACTTC
NA | TRBJ1-5 | 17 | TRBD1 | TRBV5-5 | CASSLFGTGSGNQPQHF | TGTGCCAGCAGCTTGTTTGGGACAGGGTCAGGCAATCAGCCCCAGCATTTT
NA | TRBJ1-1 | 13 | NA | TRBV5-6 | CASSLRWNTEAFF | TGTGCCAGCAGCTTGCGCTGGAACACTGAAGCTTTCTTT
NA | TRBJ2-7 | 16 | TRBD2 | TRBV19 | CASSIQASGYSYEQYF | TGTGCCAGTAGTATACAGGCTAGCGGATACTCCTACGAGCAGTACTTC
NA | TRBJ2-7 | 15 | TRBD2 | TRBV29-1 | CSVEDRGGGSYEQYF | TGCAGCGTTGAAGATCGTGGAGGCGGGAGCTACGAGCAGTACTTC
NA | TRBJ1-5 | 17 | NA | TRBV11-2 | CASSLDRGGKGDQPQHF | TGTGCCAGCAGCTTAGATCGAGGGGGGAAAGGGGATCAGCCCCAGCATTTT
NA | TRBJ1-1 | 14 | NA | TRBV6-5 | CASSYSRGHTEAFF | TGTGCCAGCAGTTACTCTAGGGGACACACTGAAGCTTTCTTT
NA | TRBJ1-1 | 14 | NA | TRBV28 | CASSTSRENTEAFF | TGTGCCAGCAGTACGAGCAGGGAGAACACTGAAGCTTTCTTT
NA | TRBJ1-6 | 18 | TRBD1 | TRBV4-1 | CASSQGFFRDRENSPLHF | TGCGCCAGCAGCCAGGGTTTTTTCCGGGACAGGGAAAATTCACCCCTCCACTTT
NA | TRBJ2-7 | 12 | TRBD1 | TRBV6-5 | CASSDRGREQYF | TGTGCCAGCAGTGACAGGGGGCGCGAGCAGTACTTC
NA | TRBJ1-4 | 14 | NA | TRBV5-1 | CASSLDPNNEKLFF | TGCGCCAGCAGCTTGGATCCCAATAATGAAAAACTGTTTTTT
NA | TRBJ1-1 | 13 | NA | TRBV11-2 | CASRPTGDTEAFF | TGTGCCAGCAGGCCTACAGGTGACACTGAAGCTTTCTTT
NA | TRBJ2-2 | 15 | NA | TRBV7-9 | CASSLVGTNTGELFF | TGTGCCAGCAGCTTAGTGGGTACGAACACCGGGGAGCTGTTTTTT
NA | TRBJ1-2 | 13 | NA | TRBV6-1 | CASSERAYYGYTF | TGTGCCAGCAGTGAACGAGCCTACTATGGCTACACCTTC
NA | TRBJ1-3 | 15 | NA | TRBV28 | CASSFGGSSGNTIYF | TGTGCCAGCAGTTTCGGGGGGAGCTCTGGAAACACCATATATTTT
NA | TRBJ1-1 | 15 | TRBD1 | TRBV6-5 | CASSPMTGANTEAFF | TGTGCCAGCAGCCCTATGACAGGGGCGAACACTGAAGCTTTCTTT
NA | TRBJ2-1 | 15 | NA | TRBV7-9 | CASSLTRRAYNEQFF | TGTGCCAGCAGCTTAACGAGAAGGGCCTACAATGAGCAGTTCTTC
NA | TRBJ1-2 | 15 | NA | TRBV18 | CASSPPEGNSNGYTF | TGTGCCAGCTCACCACCGGAAGGGAATTCAAATGGCTACACCTTC
NA | TRBJ2-1 | 15 | TRBD2 | TRBV7-3 | CASSLNGGVHNEQFF | TGTGCCAGCAGCTTAAACGGGGGGGTTCACAATGAGCAGTTCTTC
NA | TRBJ1-6 | 14 | TRBD1 | TRBV2 | CASRGGTGVSPLHF | TGTGCCAGCAGGGGGGGGACAGGGGTTTCACCCCTCCACTTT
NA | TRBJ1-4 | 12 | NA | TRBV15 | CATSRARGELFF | TGTGCCACCAGCAGAGCTAGAGGGGAACTGTTTTTT
NA | TRBJ2-5 | 14 | TRBD1 | TRBV4-1 | CASSQETGSGTQYF | TGCGCCAGCAGCCAAGAGACAGGGTCGGGGACCCAGTACTTC
NA | TRBJ2-3 | 16 | NA | TRBV9 | CASSVELSGVGDTQYF | TGTGCCAGCAGCGTAGAGCTTTCAGGGGTTGGAGATACGCAGTATTTT
NA | TRBJ2-1 | 14 | NA | TRBV6-5 | CASSYAGQNNEQFF | TGCGCCAGCAGTTACGCGGGACAAAACAATGAGCAGTTCTTC
once | TRBJ2-2 | 16 | NA | TRBV6-4 | CASSDPYRESTGELFF | TGTGCCAGCAGTGACCCTTACAGGGAGAGCACCGGGGAGCTGTTTTTT
NA | TRBJ2-7 | 13 | TRBD1 | TRBV29-1 | CSAERDRDYEQYF | TGCAGCGCCGAACGTGACAGGGATTACGAGCAGTACTTC
NA | TRBJ2-7 | 16 | TRBD2 | TRBV11-2 | CASSPRLLAGVHEQYF | TGTGCCAGCAGCCCTCGGTTGCTAGCGGGAGTCCACGAGCAGTACTTC
NA | TRBJ2-5 | 16 | TRBD2 | TRBV5-1 | CASSSPGLAGQETQYF | TGCGCCAGCAGCTCGCCGGGACTAGCGGGACAAGAGACCCAGTACTTC
NA | TRBJ2-7 | 12 | TRBD1 | TRBV29-1 | CSVPTGPYEQYF | TGCAGCGTCCCGACAGGGCCCTACGAGCAGTACTTC
NA | TRBJ2-1 | 15 | NA | TRBV21-1 | CASSNFPGSHNEQFF | TGTGCCAGCAGCAACTTCCCGGGGAGTCACAATGAGCAGTTCTTC
NA | TRBJ1-5 | 18 | TRBD1 | TRBV7-9 | CASSSRRRGQGVRQPQHF | TGTGCCAGCAGCTCCAGAAGACGTGGACAGGGGGTTCGACAGCCCCAGCATTTT
NA | TRBJ2-7 | 13 | NA | TRBV6-5 | CASSWGTNYEQYF | TGTGCCAGCAGTTGGGGCACAAACTACGAGCAGTACTTC
NA | TRBJ2-5 | 16 | TRBD2 | TRBV4-1 | CASSQGASGDQETQYF | TGCGCCAGCAGCCAAGGAGCTAGCGGGGACCAAGAGACCCAGTACTTC
once | TRBJ2-5 | 13 | NA | TRBV7-7 | CASSRDSQETQYF | TGTGCCAGCAGCCGGGACTCCCAAGAGACCCAGTACTTC
NA | TRBJ2-1 | 18 | NA | TRBV6-1 | CARSEGGGGLSSYNEQFF | TGTGCCCGCAGTGAAGGGGGCGGGGGCCTTAGCTCCTACAATGAGCAGTTCTTC
NA | TRBJ2-3 | 15 | TRBD1 | TRBV19 | CASSQGQLSTDTQYF | TGTGCCAGTAGTCAGGGACAGCTTAGCACAGATACGCAGTATTTT